These T cell receptor beta chains were read from a single sample in a study of beta chain features in type 1 diabetes. Method: immunoSEQ multiplex PCR; TCRdb's copy keeps in-frame clones and lacks some. The table records about 180,000 clones, about 13% of them present only once. Material: central memory CD4+ T cells from blood. The source is a woman under 30 in good health. Both conserved end residues are part of each CDR3. D genes are given only for firm matches. Not every row has a clone size; where given, it reads once, few, many or a size class.

j_call,clone_size,v_call,d_call,cdr3_nt,cdr3_aa
TRBJ2-7,few,TRBV11-2,TRBD1,TGTGCCAGCAGCCCCCTCGGACAGGGCTCCTACGAGCAGTACTTC,CASSPLGQGSYEQYF
TRBJ2-7,.,TRBV19,.,TGTGCCAGTAGTCCCCGAGGCCACGAGCAGTACTTC,CASSPRGHEQYF
TRBJ2-1,few,TRBV4-2,TRBD2,TGTGCCAGCAGCCAAGAGCCAGCGGGAGACGATGAGCAGTTCTTC,CASSQEPAGDDEQFF
TRBJ2-3,many,TRBV30,TRBD1,TGTGCCTGGGTACGACAGGGGACAACAGATACGCAGTATTTT,CAWVRQGTTDTQYF
TRBJ2-1,.,TRBV5-8,.,TGTGCCAGCAGCTTTAGGGGGTTGGGGTTGAATGAGCAGTTCTTC,CASSFRGLGLNEQFF
TRBJ2-5,few,TRBV30,TRBD2,TGTGCCTGGAGTCGGCTAGCGGGAGGAGAGACCCAGTACTTC,CAWSRLAGGETQYF
TRBJ2-2,few,TRBV6-5,.,TGTGCCACAGGGCCCCCCGGGGAGCTGTTTTTT,CATGPPGELFF
TRBJ1-2,few,TRBV6-5,TRBD1,TGTGCCAGCACCCCTCGGACAGGGATCGGCTACACCTTC,CASTPRTGIGYTF
TRBJ1-2,.,TRBV18,TRBD1,TGTGCCAGCTCACCCCGGGACAGGACATGGTATGGCTACACCTTC,CASSPRDRTWYGYTF
TRBJ2-1,.,TRBV19,TRBD1,TGTGCCAGTAGTATACGGGGCAGGGGGCTCGGTGAGCAGTTCTTC,CASSIRGRGLGEQFF
TRBJ2-1,.,TRBV28,TRBD2,TGTGCCAGCGAGCGGGAAACCGGCAATGAGCAGTTCTTC,CASERETGNEQFF
TRBJ2-4,.,TRBV7-2,TRBD1,TGTGCCAGCAGCTTAGTAACCTCGACAGGGGTTGCCAAAAACATTCAGTACTTC,CASSLVTSTGVAKNIQYF
TRBJ2-1,many,TRBV18,.,TGTGCCAGCTCACCACTCGGGGATGAGCAGTTCTTC,CASSPLGDEQFF
TRBJ2-3,many,TRBV28,.,TGTGCCAGCAGTTTTACGCCCCCGATTGGAGGGAGGACAGATACGCAGTATTTT,CASSFTPPIGGRTDTQYF
TRBJ1-2,.,TRBV30,.,TGTGCCTGGACCGGTCGACTTACTAACTATGGCTACACCTTC,CAWTGRLTNYGYTF
TRBJ2-5,few,TRBV28,TRBD1,TGTGCCAGCAGAGGGACAGGGAAAGAGACCCAGTACTTC,CASRGTGKETQYF
TRBJ2-3,.,TRBV30,TRBD2,TGTGCCTGGAGGAAGGAAGCGGGAGGGCCATATACGCAGTATTTT,CAWRKEAGGPYTQYF
TRBJ1-2,.,TRBV30,TRBD1,TGTGCCTGGAGTGAATCCCCCGGGACAGAATACTATGGCTACACCTTC,CAWSESPGTEYYGYTF
TRBJ1-3,few,TRBV5-6,.,TGTGCCAGCAGCTTGACTTATGGAAACACCATATATTTT,CASSLTYGNTIYF
TRBJ2-1,.,TRBV5-1,.,TGCGCCAGCAGATCCGGGACTGGGTTATACAATGAGCAGTTCTTC,CASRSGTGLYNEQFF
TRBJ2-7,few,TRBV28,.,TGTGCCAGGGCGCTAGACTACGAGCAGTACTTC,CARALDYEQYF
TRBJ1-2,.,TRBV27,.,TGTGCCAGCAGTTTTCGTCAGGGGTCGAGAGGCTACACCTTC,CASSFRQGSRGYTF
TRBJ1-4,few,TRBV15,.,TGTGCCACCAGCAGAGATCCAGGGAGGGATGAAAAACTGTTTTTT,CATSRDPGRDEKLFF
TRBJ1-5,few,TRBV19,.,TGTGCCAGTAGTGCACAGGGCCACCAGCCCCAGCATTTT,CASSAQGHQPQHF
TRBJ2-5,.,TRBV5-1,TRBD2,TGCGCCAGCAGCTTGGTTCCTAGCGGGAGTAAAGAGACCCAGTACTTC,CASSLVPSGSKETQYF
TRBJ1-1,few,TRBV7-8,.,TGTGCCAGCAGCCCGCGGGTTCTCGTCGGGGCTTTCTTT,CASSPRVLVGAFF
TRBJ2-7,.,TRBV14,TRBD2,TGTGCCAGTAGCCTGGGAGGGGACTACTACGAGCAGTACTTC,CASSLGGDYYEQYF
TRBJ1-5,.,TRBV30,.,TGTGCCTGGAGTGTAACGGGGATTAGCAATCAGCCCCAGCATTTT,CAWSVTGISNQPQHF
TRBJ1-1,.,TRBV10-3,TRBD1,TGTGCCATCAGCCGGGACAGGGCTGAAGCTTTCTTT,CAISRDRAEAFF
TRBJ2-1,.,TRBV28,.,TGTGCCAGCAGCATTTTAGCGGCCGACTACAATGAGCAGTTCTTC,CASSILAADYNEQFF
TRBJ2-1,.,TRBV28,.,TGTGCCAGCAGGATACAGGGAAGGGGCAATGAGCAGTTCTTC,CASRIQGRGNEQFF
TRBJ1-5,few,TRBV7-2,.,TGTGCCAGCAGCCCAGGCGCAGGGATGGATCAGCCCCAGCATTTT,CASSPGAGMDQPQHF
TRBJ2-3,.,TRBV7-6,TRBD2,TGTGCCAGCAGCTTAGGGAGCGGGAGAGCGAGCACAGATACGCAGTATTTT,CASSLGSGRASTDTQYF
TRBJ1-1,.,TRBV6-6,.,TGTGCCAGCAGACCCAGGGACAACCGGAACACTGAAGCTTTCTTT,CASRPRDNRNTEAFF
TRBJ2-5,.,TRBV10-3,.,TGTGCCATCAGCCTGAACGGGGAAGAGACCCAGTACTTC,CAISLNGEETQYF
TRBJ2-4,.,TRBV6-6,TRBD1,TGTGCCAGCAGGAATCCGGGACAGAAAAACATTCAGTACTTC,CASRNPGQKNIQYF
TRBJ2-7,few,TRBV5-1,.,TGCGCCAGCAGCCGGGGTCTTTACGAGCAGTACTTC,CASSRGLYEQYF
TRBJ1-1,.,TRBV28,.,TGTGCCAGCAGTTTCCCCCCCGGACAGAACACTGAAGCTTTCTTT,CASSFPPGQNTEAFF
TRBJ2-3,few,TRBV10-3,TRBD1,TGTGCCATCAGTGTAACAGGGGGACGAGATACGCAGTATTTT,CAISVTGGRDTQYF
TRBJ2-1,.,TRBV11-2,TRBD1,TGTGCCAGCAGCCCTATCGCCCTCCGGGACAGCCTCTACAATGAGCAGTTCTTC,CASSPIALRDSLYNEQFF
TRBJ2-7,.,TRBV27,TRBD2,TGTGCCAGCAGTTTAGTCAGCGGGATAACCTACGAGCAGTACTTC,CASSLVSGITYEQYF
TRBJ2-2,.,TRBV2,.,TGTGCCAGCAAATGGGAGGTCACCGGGGAGCTGTTTTTT,CASKWEVTGELFF
TRBJ2-1,few,TRBV5-1,TRBD1,TGCGCCAGCAGCCCGACAGGGACAAACAATGAGCAGTTCTTC,CASSPTGTNNEQFF
TRBJ2-7,.,TRBV30,.,TGTGCCTGGAGTATCGGTCTCCGCTACGAGCAGTACTTC,CAWSIGLRYEQYF
TRBJ1-4,many,TRBV4-1,.,TGCGCCAGCAGCCAAGGGCGGCGACAGGCCTTCGCAACTAATGAAAAACTGTTTTTT,CASSQGRRQAFATNEKLFF
TRBJ2-1,few,TRBV27,TRBD2,TGTGCCAGCAGTTCCCTAGCGGGAGGTTGGTTCTTC,CASSSLAGGWFF
TRBJ2-2,.,TRBV7-2,.,TGTGCCAGCAGCTTAGGGCAGGGGAGCACCGGGGAGCTGTTTTTT,CASSLGQGSTGELFF
TRBJ2-3,few,TRBV29-1,.,TGCAGCGTTGGGGGAGGAACAGATACGCAGTATTTT,CSVGGGTDTQYF
TRBJ2-5,.,TRBV5-6,TRBD1,TGTGCCAGCAGCTCGGGGCCGACAGGGTTGGAGACCCAGTACTTC,CASSSGPTGLETQYF